What follows are 5 T cell receptor beta chains derived from one specimen sequenced in a study of cytomegalovirus exposure and HLA in healthy donors (dated by TCRdb to 2016 to 2017). The library was built by means of the immunoSEQ multiplex PCR assay. A mixture of 60 forward primers for TCR Vbeta segments and 13 reverse primers for TCR Jbeta segments was used in the multiplex PCR. Entries here come from immuneACCESS through TCRdb and include only in-frame sequences with V and J called. Some clones fail to appear in such tables; in the studies checked, an unresolved V gene covers under half of the shortfall, and the cause of the remainder is unknown. The sample profile shows 100,000 to 150,000 clones; about 81% of them were found once. 1.5% to 2% of the sample is held by the ten biggest clonotypes. Input material: PBMCs. The origin of the receptors is a man aged 35 to 55 in good health and CMV-seronegative.

The chain recombines TRBV29-1 with TRBJ1-1; D is unclear. The germline V gene has CDR1 SQVTM and CDR2 ANQGSEA. Trimming cost V 7 bases and J 1 base, with 13 bases left between them. This CDR3 has 13 amino acids. CDR3 nucleotide sequence: TGCAGCGGGACTCCGGCACCGAACACTGAAGCTTTCTTT. Protein sequence: CSGTPAPNTEAFF.

This sequence joins TRBV28 and TRBJ2-7, with TRBD1 as a possible D gene (5 bases). The CDR3 runs to 15 residues. V lost 3 bases to trimming and J lost 2 bases, with 14 bases between them. Germline values: CDR1 MDHEN, CDR2 SYDVKM. The CDR3 sequence is CASSFGRVGPYEQYF. The CDR3 DNA is TGTGCCAGCAGTTTCGGCAGGGTAGGCCCCTACGAGCAGTACTTC.

V gene TRBV4-1 combines with J gene TRBJ1-2; tentative D call: TRBD1 (5 bases). This CDR3 is 15 amino acids long. CDR1 and CDR2 from the germline V gene are MGHRA and YSYEKL. Trimming stripped 4 bases from V and 13 bases from J, with 25 bases between. The CDR3 nucleotides read TGCGCCAGCAGCCGGACTTCCGGGACTCCTGCCCTTATCACCTTC. This sequence encodes CASSRTSGTPALITF.

The chain employs TRBV19 and TRBJ2-1, with D possibly TRBD1 on 5 matching bases. Per germline, CDR1 LNHDA and CDR2 SQIVND (reference sequence). Trimming removed 6 bases from V and 0 bases from J, with 9 bases in between. The CDR3 has 14 residues. CDR3 nucleotide sequence: TGTGCCAGTAGCAGGGATTCCTCCTACAATGAGCAGTTCTTC. This sequence encodes CASSRDSSYNEQFF.

CDR3 protein: CASSYSGALNTEAFF. CDR3 nucleotides: TGTGCCAGCAGTTACTCCGGAGCTTTGAACACTGAAGCTTTCTTT. The rearrangement joins TRBV6-5 to TRBJ1-1; no firm D call. CDR1 MNHEY and CDR2 SVGAGI come from the germline V gene. CDR3 length equals 15 residues. V lost 0 bases to trimming and J lost 0 bases, with 8 bases between them.